These 17 T cell receptor beta chains were sequenced from one sample in a study of identical twins. TCRdb analysed the 5' RACE reads with MiXCR anew, one entry per CDR3 protein. The table records approximately 1.8 million distinct CDR3 sequences, about 30% of them present only once. Sequencing used cord blood. These receptors were collected from a newborn girl in good health.

This clonotype was seen many times. The chain joins TRBV9 to TRBJ2-7; the D is unclear. V was shortened by 4 bases and J by 3 bases, with 11 bases between the two germline ends. Germline assignment: CDR1 SGDLS and CDR2 YYNGEE. CDR3 length: 13 residues. The CDR3 bases are TGTGCCAGCAGCTCCCCTAGGTTCTACGAGCAGTACTTC. It encodes CASSSPRFYEQYF.

This clonotype was seen a few times. The rearrangement uses TRBV20-1 and TRBJ2-3, with D possibly TRBD2 on 7 matching bases. Between the trimmed V and J ends, which lost 3 bases and 5 bases, there was a span of 15 bases. CDR3 length equals 14 residues. The V gene's germline CDR1 is DFQATT and CDR2 SNEGSKA (reference sequence). CDR3 nucleotides: TGCAGTGCTAGTAAGAACGGGGGGCGAGATACGCAGTATTTT. Its translation: CSASKNGGRDTQYF.

As regards this clonotype: A much more abundant neighbour one base away suggests this may be a read error. DNA of the CDR3: TGTGCCGTCAGGGGACTAGCCGGAGATACGCAGTATTTT. Translation gives CAVRGLAGDTQYF. This chain connects TRBV10-3 to TRBJ2-3; TRBD2 matches 9 bases. The length of the CDR3 is 13 residues. Germline V gene data show CDR1 as ENHRY and CDR2 as SYGVKD.

The chain couples TRBV6-2 or TRBV6-3 to TRBJ1-1; no clear D. The germline V gene encodes CDR1 MNHEY and CDR2 SVGEGT. Between the trimmed V and J ends, which lost 0 bases and 0 bases, there was a span of 11 bases. The CDR3 totals 16 residues. Here the CDR3 reads CASSYSGTVMNTEAFF. CDR3 nucleotides: TGTGCCAGCAGTTACTCGGGTACAGTCATGAACACTGAAGCTTTCTTT.

The rearrangement links TRBV3-1 to TRBJ2-4; D is unclear. Looked up from germline, CDR1 is LGHDT and CDR2 is YNNKEL (reference sequence). The CDR3 spans 12 residues. V lost 2 bases, J lost 6 bases, and 5 bases lay in between. This CDR3 is CASSQLPNIQYF. CDR3 nucleotide sequence: TGTGCCAGCAGCCAACTCCCAAACATTCAGTACTTC.

The chain combines TRBV5-1 with TRBJ2-3; 12 positions agree with TRBD2. This CDR3 spans 23 amino acids. The junction had 20 bases not matched to a gene; V was cut back by 0 bases and J by 0 bases. Germline CDR1 SGHRS, CDR2 YFSETQ. The CDR3 loop is CASSLASRLAGEVTAASTDTQYF. Written as DNA, the CDR3 is TGCGCCAGCAGCTTGGCCTCTCGACTAGCGGGAGAAGTCACGGCCGCTAGCACAGATACGCAGTATTTT.

This clonotype was seen once. The chain employs TRBV20-1 and TRBJ2-2; 9 bases align to TRBD2. CDR1 is DFQATT and CDR2 is SNEGSKA in the germline V gene (reference sequence). The CDR3 runs to 14 residues. J lost 5 bases, V lost 0 bases, and 1 base had no gene match. CDR3: CSARDSGRTGELFF. CDR3 nucleotides: TGCAGTGCTAGAGATAGCGGGAGAACCGGGGAGCTGTTTTTT.

This clonotype occurred many times. The chain employs TRBV29-1 and TRBJ1-1; D remains ambiguous. Germline assignment: CDR1 SQVTM and CDR2 ANQGSEA. The CDR3 runs to 10 residues. Trimming took 4 bases from V and 8 from J, leaving 8 bases between them. CDR3 sequence (DNA): TGCAGCGTTGTGTTTAGGGAAGCTTTCTTT. Its translation is CSVVFREAFF.

This clonotype was seen a few times. Here the CDR3 DNA reads TGCAGTGCTAGACCCGGGACTAGCGGGAGCTACAATGAGCAGTTCTTC. It encodes CSARPGTSGSYNEQFF. The chain has TRBV20-1 and TRBJ2-1, with 14 bases that match TRBD2. The germline V gene encodes CDR1 DFQATT and CDR2 SNEGSKA (reference sequence). After removal of 2 bases from V and 3 bases from J, the junction contained 3 bases not matched to a gene. The CDR3 consists of 16 residues.

The chain employs TRBV9 and TRBJ2-3; 11 bases align to TRBD2. The germline gives CDR1 SGDLS, CDR2 YYNGEE. The V gene end was trimmed by 4 bases and the J gene end by 2 bases; junction bases not matched to a gene: 9. The CDR3 spans 17 residues. The CDR3 nucleotides are TGTGCCAGCAGCCCCCTCGGGACTAGCGGATACACAGATACGCAGTATTTT. It is translated as CASSPLGTSGYTDTQYF.

The chain links TRBV14 to TRBJ1-2; D not resolved. CDR1 is SGHDN, CDR2 FVKESK, per germline. The CDR3 loop spans 12 amino acids. V was shortened by 1 base and J by 3 bases, with 3 bases between the two germline ends. Here the CDR3 reads CASSQVHYGYTF. The CDR3 DNA follows: TGTGCCAGCAGCCAAGTCCACTATGGCTACACCTTC.

The rearrangement joins TRBV9 to TRBJ2-7; unclear D gene. Germline lookup yields CDR1 SGDLS and CDR2 YYNGEE. The CDR3 length is 12 residues. Trimming pared 4 bases from V and 7 bases from J, leaving 12 bases between. In DNA form, the CDR3 reads TGTGCCAGCAGCTCATCCCCCAGGGAGCAGTACTTC. It encodes CASSSSPREQYF.

Concerning this clonotype itself: Sequence at one end of the junction differs from germline and may be a read error. The gene calls are TRBV7-6 and TRBJ1-2, with TRBD1 matching over 8 bases. CDR1 and CDR2 from the germline V gene are SGHVS and FNYEAQ. The CDR3 contains 15 residues. Here the CDR3 DNA reads TGTGCCGGCAGCTTAGCGGGGACAGGAAACTATGGCTACACCTTC. It yields the protein CAGSLAGTGNYGYTF. Based on the CDR3 plus reference TRBV7-6 and TRBJ1-2, the full variable domain is GAGVSQSPRYKVTKRGQDVALRCDPISGHVSLYWYRQALGQGPEFLTYFNYEAQQDKSGLPNDRFSAERPEGSISTLTIQRTEQRDSAMYRCAGSLAGTGNYGYTFGSGTRLTVV.

The chain links TRBV6-1 to TRBJ1-2; TRBD1 is a possible D gene (5 bases). V was trimmed by 0 bases and J by 5 bases, leaving 16 bases between them. This CDR3 spans 16 amino acids. Germline lookup yields CDR1 MNHNS and CDR2 SASEGT. The CDR3: CASSEAAGRPLYGYTF. In DNA form, the CDR3 reads TGTGCCAGCAGTGAAGCTGCGGGACGCCCTTTATATGGCTACACCTTC.

This clonotype has a handful of counts. The chain combines TRBV6-5 with TRBJ2-5, with D tentatively TRBD1 (7 bases). Trimming pared 6 bases from V and 5 bases from J, leaving 19 bases between. This CDR3 has 15 residues. Germline V lookup: CDR1 MNHEY, CDR2 SVGAGI. As DNA, the CDR3 is TGTGCCAGCAGGACACAGGGGACGGGAGTGGAGACCCAGTACTTC. This sequence encodes CASRTQGTGVETQYF.

This clonotype was observed at least ten times. The chain combines TRBV7-2 with TRBJ2-7, with 9 bases aligning to TRBD2. Germline CDR1 is SGHTA and CDR2 is FQGNSA. The CDR3 spans 14 residues. The ends lost 6 bases at V and 2 bases at J; junction bases unmatched: 5. Here the CDR3 reads CASSRSGGTYEQYF. CDR3 DNA: TGTGCCAGCAGTAGGAGCGGGGGGACCTACGAGCAGTACTTC. Variable domain in full (rest from reference TRBV7-2 and TRBJ2-7): GAGVSQSPSNKVTEKGKDVELRCDPISGHTALYWYRQSLGQGLEFLIYFQGNSAPDKSGLPSDRFSAERTGGSVSTLTIQRTQQEDSAVYLCASSRSGGTYEQYFGPGTRLTVT.

This clonotype was recorded many times. The junction and the germline gene differ at one end; a read error may be behind it. This chain uses TRBV27 with TRBJ2-7; D gene uncertain. The CDR3 contains 13 residues. Germline V gives CDR1 MNHEY, CDR2 SMNVEV (reference sequence). The CDR3 nucleotides read TGTGCCAGCAGCTTATCGGCACCCTACGAGCAGTACTTC. Protein sequence: CASSLSAPYEQYF.